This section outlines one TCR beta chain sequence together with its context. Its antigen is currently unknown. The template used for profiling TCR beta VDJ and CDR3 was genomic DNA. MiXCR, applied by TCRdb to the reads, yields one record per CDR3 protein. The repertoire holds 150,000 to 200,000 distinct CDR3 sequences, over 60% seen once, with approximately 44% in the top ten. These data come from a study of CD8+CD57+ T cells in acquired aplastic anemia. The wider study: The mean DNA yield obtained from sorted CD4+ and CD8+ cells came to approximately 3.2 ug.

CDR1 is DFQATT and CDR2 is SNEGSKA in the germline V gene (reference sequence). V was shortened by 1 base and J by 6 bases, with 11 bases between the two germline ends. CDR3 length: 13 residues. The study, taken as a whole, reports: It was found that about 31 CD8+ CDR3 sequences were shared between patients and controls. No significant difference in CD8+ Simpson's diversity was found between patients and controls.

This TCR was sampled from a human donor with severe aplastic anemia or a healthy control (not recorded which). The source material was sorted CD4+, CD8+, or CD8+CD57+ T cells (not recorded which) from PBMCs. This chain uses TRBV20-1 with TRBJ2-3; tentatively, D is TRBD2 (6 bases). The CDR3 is CSARVGGGDTQYF. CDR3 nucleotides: TGCAGTGCTAGAGTAGGAGGAGGGGATACGCAGTATTTT.